This entry lists 21 T cell receptor beta chains sequenced from one sample in a study of blood T cell repertoires in COVID-19. Sequencing used immunoSEQ multiplex PCR; TCRdb keeps in-frame clones, though not all of them. The sample shows 210,000 or so clones, 70% to 90% of them seen only once. The source material was PBMCs or T cells enriched from blood (not recorded which). These receptors were collected from a woman aged 45-60 years in a cohort exposed to, infected with or recovered from COVID-19 (not recorded which).

This clone has just one count. The chain couples TRBV19 to TRBJ2-3; unclear D gene. In germline, CDR1 is LNHDA, CDR2 SQIVND (reference sequence). Trimming pared 5 bases from V and 5 bases from J, leaving 17 bases between. CDR3 length: 15 residues. The CDR3 loop is CASSATPTVRDTQYF. The CDR3 coding sequence is TGTGCCAGTAGTGCCACTCCCACGGTTCGAGATACGCAGTATTTT.

The chain uses TRBV4-2 and TRBJ1-6; 10 nucleotides line up with TRBD1. With 1 base clipped from V and 9 bases from J, the junction kept 3 bases outside the gene matches. The germline gives CDR1 LGHNA, CDR2 YNFKEQ. CDR3 length: 15 residues. CDR3 DNA sequence: TGTGCCAGCAGCCAAGGGGGGACAGGGGTTTCACCCCTCCACTTT. It is translated as CASSQGGTGVSPLHF.

J is TRBJ2-3 and V is TRBV4-3, with 9 bases fitting TRBD1. The CDR3 loop spans 20 amino acids. Germline values: CDR1 LGHNA, CDR2 YSLEER. Trimming removed 3 bases from V and 8 bases from J; junction bases left unmatched: 24. The CDR3 spells CASSHHTDPGRDRDSGTQYF. The DNA of the CDR3 is TGCGCCAGCAGCCACCATACAGACCCGGGCCGGGACAGGGATTCGGGTACGCAGTATTTT.

V and J are TRBV11-3 and TRBJ2-3, with D perhaps TRBD1 (6 bases). This CDR3 is 13 amino acids long. Germline CDR1 is SGHNT and CDR2 is YENEEA. V was shortened by 4 bases and J by 7 bases, with 12 bases between the two germline ends. DNA for the CDR3: TGTGCCAGCAGCTCCGGACAGATGAATACGCAGTATTTT. It translates to CASSSGQMNTQYF.

The chain recombines TRBV7-3 with TRBJ2-2; the match to TRBD1 covers 7 bases. Trimming took 5 bases from V and 3 from J; bases not matched to a gene: 6. CDR1 is SGHTA and CDR2 is FQGTGA in the germline V gene. This CDR3 is built from 15 residues. The CDR3 reads CASSPRQGDTGELFF. The CDR3 DNA reads as TGTGCCAGCAGCCCAAGACAGGGAGACACCGGGGAGCTGTTTTTT.

This clone was recorded only once. The rearrangement uses TRBV5-4 and TRBJ1-4; D is ambiguous. Germline values: CDR1 SGHNT, CDR2 YYREEE (reference sequence). The length of the CDR3 is 13 residues. V lost 1 base and J lost 8, with 9 bases in between. The CDR3 DNA follows: TGTGCCAGCAGCTTGAGGACGGGGGAAAAACTGTTTTTT. Its translation: CASSLRTGEKLFF.

The chain uses TRBV7-3 and TRBJ2-1, with TRBD1 matching 7 bases. Germline-derived CDR1 and CDR2 are SGHTA and FQGTGA. There are 15 residues in the CDR3. V lost 4 bases and J lost 5; bases outside the gene matches: 8. The CDR3 region has the DNA TGTGCCAGCAGCTCAGACAGGGTAGGGCACAATGAGCAGTTCTTC. Protein product: CASSSDRVGHNEQFF. Looking up the rest from reference TRBV7-3 and TRBJ2-1 gives the full variable domain: GAGVSQTPSNKVTEKGKYVELRCDPISGHTALYWYRQSLGQGPEFLIYFQGTGAADDSGLPNDRFFAVRPEGSVSTLKIQRTERGDSAVYLCASSSDRVGHNEQFFGPGTRLTVL.

The chain joins TRBV3-1 (or the pseudogene TRBV3-2) to TRBJ1-5, with D possibly matching TRBD1 (6 bases). CDR1 and CDR2 (germline): LGHDT, YNNKEL (reference sequence). The CDR3 has 15 residues. Trimming stripped 1 base from V and 0 bases from J, with 7 bases between. CDR3 protein: CASSQGTDSNQPQHF. The CDR3 region has the DNA TGTGCCAGCAGCCAAGGGACAGATAGCAATCAGCCCCAGCATTTT.

This chain uses TRBV10-3 with TRBJ2-3, with TRBD2 matching over 8 bases. The CDR3 has 20 amino acids. Germline V lookup: CDR1 ENHRY, CDR2 SYGVKD. V trimming: 8 bases; J trimming: 1 base; junction bases outside the gene matches: 23. The CDR3 DNA reads as TGTGCCATCGATTGGGGGGAGGAGAGTGAGCGGGGGCCCCGCACAGATACGCAGTATTTT. This translates into CAIDWGEESERGPRTDTQYF.

The chain couples TRBV30 to TRBJ1-3; D is ambiguous. Trimming pared 0 bases from V and 1 base from J, leaving 10 bases between. CDR1 GTSNPN and CDR2 SVGIG come from the germline V gene (reference sequence). This CDR3 region has 15 residues. This CDR3 is CAWSVAGSSGNTIYF. Written as DNA, the CDR3 is TGTGCCTGGAGTGTAGCGGGGTCATCTGGAAACACCATATATTTT.

The chain links TRBV14 to TRBJ1-6; D unresolved. The CDR3 is 14 amino acids. Germline V gene sequence: CDR1 SGHDN, CDR2 FVKESK. The ends were cut back, 0 bases at V and 6 bases at J, with 6 bases in the middle. The CDR3 spells CASSQETGNSPLHF. In DNA form, the CDR3 reads TGTGCCAGCAGCCAAGAAACGGGTAATTCACCCCTCCACTTT. The full variable domain, its missing parts supplied by reference TRBV14 and TRBJ1-6, is EAGVTQFPSHSVIEKGQTVTLRCDPISGHDNLYWYRRVMGKEIKFLLHFVKESKQDESGMPNNRFLAERTGGTYSTLKVQPAELEDSGVYFCASSQETGNSPLHFGNGTRLTVT.

CDR3 nucleotides: TGTGCCAGCAGCGATCAAGAGGGGGCTATAGACACCATATATTTT. Translation gives CASSDQEGAIDTIYF. The chain has TRBV9 and TRBJ1-3; TRBD1 aligns across 7 bases. Germline trimming cut 3 bases from V and 8 bases from J; bases unmatched to any gene: 11. This CDR3 contains 15 residues. Germline CDR1 reads SGDLS; CDR2 reads YYNGEE.

The V gene is TRBV5-4, the J gene TRBJ2-5, with TRBD1 as a possible D gene (6 bases). Trimming pared 4 bases from V and 5 bases from J, leaving 21 bases between. CDR1 is SGHNT, CDR2 YYREEE, per germline (reference sequence). The CDR3 spans 16 residues. The CDR3 DNA is TGTGCCAGCAGCGCTCCGGGGTTGGGGGCAAGGGAGACCCAGTACTTC. Protein sequence: CASSAPGLGARETQYF.

The chain employs TRBV11-2 and TRBJ2-7; TRBD1 matches 8 bases. V shed 3 bases, J shed 4 bases, and the junction held 8 bases outside the gene matches. Germline V gene lookup returns CDR1 SGHAT and CDR2 FQNNGV. The CDR3 totals 15 residues. CDR3 nucleotides: TGTGCCAGCAGCTTTACCGGGACAGGCGAATACGAGCAGTACTTC. The encoded protein is CASSFTGTGEYEQYF.

V usage is TRBV28 and J usage is TRBJ2-2, with 13 bases fitting TRBD2. V was clipped by 0 bases and J by 3 bases; unmatched bases: 4. CDR3 length: 18 residues. Germline CDR1 is MDHEN and CDR2 is SYDVKM. The CDR3 region is CASSLWTSGGSYTGELFF. CDR3 DNA: TGTGCCAGCAGTTTATGGACTAGCGGGGGGTCGTACACCGGGGAGCTGTTTTTT.

The chain is built from TRBV28 and TRBJ1-6, with D tentatively TRBD1 (5 bases). There are 16 residues in the CDR3. With 7 bases removed from V and 11 bases from J, the gap between germline ends came to 24 bases. Germline assignment: CDR1 MDHEN and CDR2 SYDVKM. The CDR3: CASILMTGTFVPPLHF. The CDR3 DNA follows: TGTGCCAGCATCCTAATGACCGGGACTTTCGTTCCACCCCTCCACTTT.

CDR3 nucleotide sequence: TGTGCCAGCAGTTACCCTACAGGGGCCGACAGCTACGAGCAGTACTTC. This gives the protein CASSYPTGADSYEQYF. This chain connects TRBV6-5 to TRBJ2-7; 7 nucleotides agree with TRBD1. The germline gives CDR1 MNHEY, CDR2 SVGAGI. V gave up 2 bases and J gave up 3 bases; unmatched junction bases: 10. The CDR3 length is 16 residues.

The chain links TRBV5-1 to TRBJ2-3, with D perhaps matching TRBD2 (6 bases). CDR1 and CDR2 (germline): SGHRS, YFSETQ. V lost 3 bases, J lost 5 bases, and 13 bases lay in between. CDR3 length: 14 residues. The CDR3 nucleotides read TGCGCCAGCAGCTCCGATGGGGGGATAGATACGCAGTATTTT. Translation gives CASSSDGGIDTQYF.

In this sample, this clone turned up once. The J gene is TRBJ1-5, the V gene TRBV12-3 or TRBV12-4; 8 bases are shared with TRBD1. The length of the CDR3 is 13 residues. With V trimmed by 6 bases and J by 4 bases, 2 bases remained unmatched. This CDR3 reads CASSRDRNQPQHF. The CDR3 region has the DNA TGTGCCAGCAGCCGGGACAGGAATCAGCCCCAGCATTTT.

V is TRBV4-1 and J is TRBJ1-1, with 7 bases lining up with TRBD1. CDR1 and CDR2 (germline): MGHRA, YSYEKL. Trimming cost V 4 bases and J 2 bases; bases outside gene matches: 10. The CDR3 has 16 amino acids. This CDR3 reads CASSLPRGTVNTEAFF. The CDR3 bases are TGCGCCAGCAGCCTACCCAGGGGGACGGTAAACACTGAAGCTTTCTTT.

CDR3 amino acids: CASSQDGAHQEAFF. The CDR3 DNA sequence: TGTGCCAGCAGCCAAGACGGAGCTCATCAGGAAGCTTTCTTT. This chain links TRBV3-1 (or the pseudogene TRBV3-2) with TRBJ1-1; D uncertain. V gave up 0 bases and J gave up 8 bases, with 13 bases separating them. The CDR3 loop spans 14 amino acids. Germline V lookup: CDR1 LGHDT, CDR2 YNNKEL (reference sequence).